These 14 T cell receptor beta chains share one sample of origin, sequenced in a study of early T cells in non-severe SARS-CoV-2 infection (dated by TCRdb to 2020 to 2023). The library was obtained by 5' RACE. Sequencing was performed on a NextSeq 500. TCRdb's own reprocessing of the public reads used fastp at Q25 and MiXCR and kept productive beta chains. Rows are combined by CDR3 protein, so each entry shows the most common genes and DNA. This sample gives around 64,000 distinct CDR3 sequences in total; about 10% of them show up just once. 4.5% to 7% of the sample lies in the top ten. The sequences come from whole blood, collected at baseline. The receptors were gathered from an adult who was a healthcare worker with PCR-confirmed SARS-CoV-2 infection or an uninfected control (not recorded which).

The rearrangement joins TRBV11-2 to TRBJ2-3; D tentatively reads TRBD1 or TRBD2 (6 bases each). The CDR3 totals 16 residues. V shed 1 base and J shed 6 bases, with 17 bases lying between them. Germline values: CDR1 SGHAT, CDR2 FQNNGV. In DNA, the CDR3 is TGTGCCAGCAGCTTAGCGAGGCTAGGGGGGACGGATACGCAGTATTTT. Amino acids: CASSLARLGGTDTQYF.

In its sample, this clonotype was seen many times. This chain links TRBV7-8 with TRBJ1-5; D is perhaps TRBD1 (5 bases). V shed 6 bases and J shed 7 bases, with 16 bases lying between them. This CDR3 has 14 amino acids. The germline V gene has CDR1 SGHVS and CDR2 FQNEAQ. CDR3 protein: CASSQSRVEQPQHF. The CDR3 nucleotides read TGTGCCAGCAGTCAATCCAGGGTGGAACAGCCCCAGCATTTT.

This clonotype has more than one count but fewer than ten. This rearrangement joins TRBV6-2 or TRBV6-3 to TRBJ2-3, with a weak D call TRBD2 (5 bases). With 6 bases removed from V and 2 bases from J, the gap between germline ends came to 18 bases. The CDR3 length is 16 residues. CDR1 and CDR2 from the germline V gene are MNHEY and SVGEGT. The DNA of the CDR3 is TGTGCCAGCAGCGCCGCGGGCGGTTCCTACACAGATACGCAGTATTTT. Its translation: CASSAAGGSYTDTQYF.

This chain links TRBV5-1 with TRBJ2-2; no clear D. The CDR3 loop spans 14 amino acids. V was cut by 2 bases and J by 5 bases, with 10 bases left in between. The germline gives CDR1 SGHRS, CDR2 YFSETQ. CDR3 amino acids: CASSFLDATGELFF. The CDR3 DNA follows: TGCGCCAGCAGCTTCTTAGACGCAACCGGGGAGCTGTTTTTT.

This clonotype was observed a few times. The chain links TRBV6-1 to TRBJ1-1, with no clear D. This CDR3 contains 16 residues. Between the trimmed V and J ends, which lost 1 base and 5 bases, there was a span of 17 bases. The V gene's germline CDR1 is MNHNS and CDR2 SASEGT. The CDR3 sequence: CASSEVSYSDRTEAFF. In DNA form, the CDR3 reads TGTGCCAGCAGTGAAGTGAGCTACAGTGATCGGACTGAAGCTTTCTTT.

This clonotype was seen a single time. The rearrangement joins TRBV7-9 to TRBJ1-2, with D unclear. CDR1 and CDR2 (germline): SEHNR, FQNEAQ (reference sequence). This CDR3 is built from 13 residues. The V gene lost 3 bases and the J gene lost 6 bases, with 11 bases spanning the gap. The CDR3 spells CASSLLVGDGYTF. For the CDR3, the DNA is TGTGCCAGCAGCTTGCTTGTGGGCGATGGCTACACCTTC.

This clonotype occurred many times. CDR3 DNA: TGTGCCAGCAGTTTCCTTACCAGCGGGAGAGAGACCCAGTACTTC. It translates to CASSFLTSGRETQYF. The V call is TRBV27, the J call TRBJ2-5, with 8 bases fitting TRBD2. The CDR3 covers 15 residues. Losses at the gene ends were 3 bases for V and 4 bases for J; bases not matched to a gene: 7. The germline gives CDR1 MNHEY, CDR2 SMNVEV (reference sequence).

This clonotype was observed many times. The chain couples TRBV5-6 to TRBJ1-1, with D perhaps matching TRBD1 (6 bases). CDR1 and CDR2 (germline): SGHDT, YYEEEE. This CDR3 is 13 amino acids long. The V gene lost 0 bases and the J gene lost 11 bases, with 14 bases spanning the gap. In DNA, the CDR3 is TGTGCCAGCAGCTTGGAGGGGGACGCAGGGGCTTTCTTT. Translating gives CASSLEGDAGAFF.

The J gene is TRBJ2-7, the V gene TRBV10-3, with D tentatively TRBD1 (6 bases). The CDR3 contains 15 residues. Deletions cut 4 bases from V and 3 bases from J, with 16 bases between. Germline CDR1 and CDR2: ENHRY and SYGVKD. The CDR3, as DNA: TGTGCCATCAGTGCCCAGGACAGAGGGTACTACGAGCAGTACTTC. This codes for CAISAQDRGYYEQYF.

The chain joins TRBV7-3 to TRBJ2-6; D possibly corresponds to TRBD1 (5 bases). Germline V gives CDR1 SGHTA, CDR2 FQGTGA. This CDR3 spans 15 amino acids. The V end was cut by 3 bases, the J end by 2 bases, with 8 bases between. This chain's CDR3 is CASSLSGTGANVLTF. As DNA, the CDR3 is TGTGCCAGCAGCTTGTCAGGGACTGGGGCCAACGTCCTGACTTTC.

In this sample, this clonotype turned up many times. The chain has TRBV6-6 and TRBJ1-6, with D unresolved. The CDR3 is made up of 13 amino acids. Trimming cost V 1 base and J 8 bases, with 6 bases left between them. The V gene's germline CDR1 is MNHNY and CDR2 SVGAGI (reference sequence). This CDR3 reads CASSYFGDSPLHF. CDR3 DNA: TGTGCCAGCAGTTACTTCGGAGATTCACCCCTCCACTTT.

The chain uses TRBV7-9 and TRBJ2-1; TRBD2 matches at 8 bases. CDR1 and CDR2 (germline): SEHNR, FQNEAQ (reference sequence). V shed 7 bases, J shed 4 bases, and the junction held 12 bases outside the gene matches. This CDR3 has 16 amino acids. In DNA form, the CDR3 reads TGTGCCAGCACCTCCTGGGAGCGGGAGAGATACAATGAGCAGTTCTTC. Translation: CASTSWERERYNEQFF.

This clonotype was observed a handful of times. V usage is TRBV7-8 and J usage is TRBJ2-7; TRBD2 agrees at 8 bases. The germline CDR1 and CDR2 sequences are SGHVS and FQNEAQ. V gave up 1 base and J gave up 3 bases; unmatched junction bases: 2. The CDR3 has 14 residues. The CDR3: CASSLVGLGYEQYF. The CDR3 DNA reads TGTGCCAGCAGCTTAGTGGGACTAGGCTACGAGCAGTACTTC.

The CDR3 bases are TGCAGTGCCTCCCGGGGCGGGGTGGGCCCTTTCGAGCAGTACTTC. The encoded protein is CSASRGGVGPFEQYF. V and J are TRBV20-1 and TRBJ2-7, with a weak D call TRBD2 (6 bases). The CDR3 covers 15 residues. V was shortened by 6 bases and J by 6 bases, with 24 bases between the two germline ends. Germline values: CDR1 DFQATT, CDR2 SNEGSKA (reference sequence).